This T cell receptor beta chain appears in the sequencing data of a study of T cells in Graves' hyperthyroidism and ophthalmopathy (dated by TCRdb to between 2018 and 2020). Looking at the study overall: Peripheral blood was sampled at the time of initial diagnosis, prior to any treatment. To identify TCR V-J signatures that set the groups apart, the researchers used a discovery cohort of about a hundred patients, made up of approximately 43 with Graves' ophthalmopathy and some 56 with stable Graves' hyperthyroidism. Whether ophthalmopathy could be predicted prospectively was tested in an independent validation cohort made up of some 20 hyperthyroidism patients plus 17 patients who later progressed to ophthalmopathy. The 75 to 100 discovery patients were divided at random into training and test sets in a 7:3 ratio. Thyroid tissue and blood T-cell repertoires from roughly 6 Graves' hyperthyroidism patients were also compared in the study. After sampling, hyperthyroidism patients received methimazole starting at 30 mg daily, and ophthalmopathy patients received high-dose intravenous methylprednisolone. The paper reports TCR Vbeta CDR3 sequencing of approximately 140 peripheral blood samples: approximately 41 ophthalmopathy, fewer than 80 hyperthyroidism and 17 progressor patients.

Ophthalmopathy patients had moderately to severely active disease, Clinical Activity Score of at least 3, NOSPECS grade of at least 4, and duration under 3 months. The study excluded patients with uncontrolled infections, other autoimmune diseases, pregnancy or lactation. Diagnoses were based on clinical symptoms, serum thyroxine and TRAb, thyroid ultrasound and orbital computed tomography. Ficoll-Paque density gradient centrifugation was used to isolate PBMCs from about 10 ml of fresh peripheral blood. Trizol reagent was used to extract total RNA, and RNA quality was then checked on an Agilent 2100 Bioanalyzer. CDR1 KGHSH and CDR2 LQKENI are derived from the germline V gene. CDR3 length: 16 amino acids, cysteine to phenylalanine. The sequence is cut down to CDR3 DNA, 48 bases in frame from base 1. The V end gives up 0 bases and the J end 3 bases, leaving 5 bases in the junction not matched to a gene.

Broad study findings and their caveats: Most expanded thyroid clonotypes (frequency above 0.001) were also detected in blood, a finding suggesting that blood repertoires may reflect thyroid immune responses. Sample size was not statistically predetermined, and blinding of investigators to group allocation was not performed. A 13 V-J signature model separated ophthalmopathy from stable hyperthyroidism, with 87.88% sensitivity and roughly 81% specificity in cross-validation and 80%/75% in testing. During validation, the model predicted progression to ophthalmopathy a median of roughly six months ahead of onset, with roughly 65% sensitivity and 72.22% specificity.

At least ten counts were recorded for this clonotype. The clone's antigen remains unknown. Per-base quality was not reported, and no clone a single base away is much larger than it. TCR beta CDR3 regions were amplified from RNA transcripts. The TCR CDR3 was subjected to a first round of RT-PCR using the HTBI primer set and the Qiagen OneStep RT-PCR kit. A second multiplex PCR round built the libraries, followed by size selection and purification. The libraries were sequenced on an Illumina HiSeq2000 using paired-end 100 bp reads. From the authors' description of their analysis: Raw data were processed with SOAPnuke, discarding reads with adapters, uncalled bases, mean Phred below 15, or no exact constant-primer or identifier match. High-quality paired reads were merged with COPE v1.2.5, and unique nucleotide sequences were defined as clonotypes. MiTCR v1.1 was used to align the clonotypes against IMGT TRBV, TRBD and TRBJ reference segments. The analysis was restricted to V-J combinations with a frequency above 0.0001, which together covered 98% to 99.2% of the repertoires. The TCS score was defined as F50 (clonal expansion) divided by E x V (chaos), with BLOSUM62-based TCRdist calculated between CDR3 peptides within each V-J. Welch's t-statistics and random forest reduced around 550 V-J features to 10 to 15, which were used in a naive Bayes classifier (R e1071). TCRdb itself trimmed the public reads at Q25 with fastp, ran MiXCR and retained productive beta chains. Rows merge per CDR3 protein into single entries with the most common DNA and genes. V and J calls and clone size were set by TCRdb, not the authors. This sample has around 490,000 distinct CDR3 sequences in its table, and about 20% of those were observed once. Jointly, the top ten make up over 45% of the sample.

Sequenced: blood. The rearrangement joined TRBV18 to TRBJ2-3, with 8 junctional bases fitting TRBD2. The clonotype comes from a man aged 40-55 years with Graves' ophthalmopathy. The sequence in DNA is TGTGCCAGCTCACCACCCGGACTAGCAGGAACAGATACGCAGTATTTT. It translates to CASSPPGLAGTDTQYF.